The clone carrying this T cell receptor beta chain was counted between two and nine times. Its antigen remains unidentified. The CDR3 is 17 amino acids. Germline V lookup: CDR1 SEHNR, CDR2 FQNEAQ (reference sequence). The ends lost 1 base at V and 7 bases at J; junction bases unmatched: 14. These data belong to a study of T cells after yellow fever vaccination. TCRdb fed the 5' RACE reads into MiXCR, producing one record per CDR3 protein. The sample shows 120,000 or so distinct CDR3 sequences, around 15% of them seen only once. Findings of the study overall: FACS-sorted repertoires might harbor abundant contaminating clonotypes from the bulk population.

The sample here was CD8+ T cells sorted from PBMCs, taken 5 days after the yellow fever booster vaccination. The TCR originated in a man between 18 and 29 years old who received the YFV17D yellow fever vaccine. The chain joins TRBV7-9 to TRBJ2-7; 9 bases fit TRBD2. The CDR3: CASSLDKVAGAISEQYV. DNA for the CDR3: TGTGCCAGCAGCTTAGACAAGGTAGCGGGGGCCATCTCTGAGCAGTACGTC.